A single sample gave rise to the 16 T cell receptor beta chains below, sequenced in a study of early T cells in non-severe SARS-CoV-2 infection. TCRdb re-derived calls from the 5' RACE reads in MiXCR, one entry per CDR3 protein. The data hold 80,000 to 100,000 distinct CDR3 sequences, with about 10% observed a single time. The material was whole blood, obtained at baseline. Receptor source: an adult who was a healthcare worker with PCR-confirmed SARS-CoV-2 infection or an uninfected control (not recorded which).

The DNA for the CDR3 is TGTGCCAGCAGACTAGCGGGGGGGCCATCAGATACGCAGTATTTT. Its protein is CASRLAGGPSDTQYF. The chain uses TRBV3-1 and TRBJ2-3; 13 bases agree with TRBD2. In germline, CDR1 is LGHDT, CDR2 YNNKEL (reference sequence). The CDR3 sequence is 15 residues long. The V gene end was trimmed by 6 bases and the J gene end by 4 bases; junction bases not matched to a gene: 4.

The V gene is TRBV30, the J gene TRBJ2-2, with 12 bases identical to TRBD2. CDR1 is GTSNPN and CDR2 is SVGIG in the germline V gene (reference sequence). This CDR3 region has 15 residues. Unmatched junction bases numbered 7, after V lost 7 bases and J lost 4 bases. CDR3 sequence reads: CASGPSGRATGELFF. CDR3 in DNA: TGTGCCTCAGGCCCTAGCGGGAGGGCCACCGGGGAGCTGTTTTTT.

The chain employs TRBV11-2 and TRBJ1-5; 8 nucleotides match TRBD1. The CDR3 sequence is 17 residues long. Per the germline V gene, CDR1 is SGHAT and CDR2 is FQNNGV. V shed 1 base and J 6 bases; nucleotides not matched to a gene: 11. Here the CDR3 DNA reads TGTGCCAGCAGCTTAGTACCTAGGACAGGGCGGAGTCAGCCCCAGCATTTT. Its translation is CASSLVPRTGRSQPQHF. Full variable domain (remainder filled in from reference TRBV11-2 and TRBJ1-5): EAGVAQSPRYKIIEKRQSVAFWCNPISGHATLYWYQQILGQGPKLLIQFQNNGVVDDSQLPKDRFSAERLKGVDSTLKIQPAKLEDSAVYLCASSLVPRTGRSQPQHFGDGTRLSIL.

V and J are TRBV10-1 and TRBJ2-3; no clear D. Germline CDR1 is WNHNN and CDR2 is SYGVQD (reference sequence). The CDR3 runs 13 residues. Trimming left V 7 bases short and J 1 base short, with 9 bases between. CDR3 DNA sequence: TGCGCCAGCACGCGTGGGGGCACAGATACGCAGTATTTT. Protein sequence: CASTRGGTDTQYF.

This clonotype was observed many times. The chain couples TRBV7-9 to TRBJ2-2, with D hard to call. Germline lookup yields CDR1 SEHNR and CDR2 FQNEAQ (reference sequence). Trimming removed 5 bases from V and 11 bases from J, with 18 bases in between. This CDR3 spans 14 amino acids. CDR3 amino acids: CASSALAGPGELFF. The CDR3, as DNA: TGTGCCAGCAGCGCGCTCGCCGGGCCGGGTGAGCTGTTTTTT.

This chain connects TRBV7-9 to TRBJ2-2; 8 bases are shared with TRBD1. The V and J ends lost 5 bases and 4 bases, in that order; junction bases with no gene match: 9. Germline CDR1 is SEHNR and CDR2 is FQNEAQ (reference sequence). This CDR3 comprises 16 residues. CDR3 nucleotide sequence: TGTGCCAGCAGCCCCGGGGCAGGGGGCCCCACCGGGGAGCTGTTTTTT. Encoded protein: CASSPGAGGPTGELFF.

This chain connects TRBV27 to TRBJ2-2, with 11 bases identical to TRBD1. This CDR3 is built from 19 residues. The V and J ends lost 2 bases and 3 bases, in that order; junction bases with no gene match: 11. Germline V gene data show CDR1 as MNHEY and CDR2 as SMNVEV (reference sequence). For the CDR3, the DNA is TGTGCCAGCAGTTTAGAAGTCGGGGACAGGGGGGTTTACACCGGGGAGCTGTTTTTT. Protein product: CASSLEVGDRGVYTGELFF.

Turning to this clonotype: At one of its ends the junction is not consistent with the germline gene, which may arise from a read error. V usage is TRBV30 and J usage is TRBJ2-6; D call uncertain. The CDR3 loop spans 18 amino acids. Germline CDR1 GTSNPN, CDR2 SVGIG (reference sequence). CDR3 sequence reads: CAWSGSPGFFAGTNVLTF. CDR3 in DNA: TGTGCCTGGAGTGGATCTCCGGGTTTCTTCGCTGGGACCAACGTCCTGACTTTC.

The V and J genes are TRBV5-1 and TRBJ2-3; D remains unclear. The CDR3 spans 11 residues. Deletions cut 8 bases from V and 2 bases from J, with 6 bases between. Germline-derived CDR1 and CDR2 are SGHRS and YFSETQ. CDR3: CASGDTDTQYF. The CDR3, as DNA: TGCGCCAGTGGAGACACAGATACGCAGTATTTT.

This rearrangement joins TRBV12-3 or TRBV12-4 to TRBJ2-1; TRBD2 matches at 9 bases. V trimming: 2 bases; J trimming: 5 bases; junction bases outside the gene matches: 7. The CDR3 is 16 amino acids. DNA for the CDR3: TGTGCCAGCAGTTTATCGTGGGGACTAGCTGACAATGAGCAGTTCTTC. Translating gives CASSLSWGLADNEQFF.

This clonotype showed up many times. The chain uses TRBV20-1 and TRBJ2-7; 7 bases agree with TRBD1. There are 15 residues in the CDR3. V lost 5 bases and J lost 2; bases outside the gene matches: 12. CDR1 is DFQATT, CDR2 SNEGSKA, per germline (reference sequence). The CDR3 nucleotides are TGCAGTGCTTCCGACAGGGAAGGGGAGCCCTACGAGCAGTACTTC. Amino acid sequence: CSASDREGEPYEQYF.

The genes are TRBV7-2 and TRBJ2-1; TRBD2 aligns across 8 bases. Looked up from germline, CDR1 is SGHTA and CDR2 is FQGNSA. J lost 0 bases, V lost 3 bases, and 7 bases had no gene match. The CDR3 length is 17 residues. CDR3 region: CASSFTRGGSSYNEQFF. As DNA, the CDR3 is TGTGCCAGCAGCTTTACCCGGGGGGGTAGCTCCTACAATGAGCAGTTCTTC.

This clonotype showed up just a few times. The chain combines TRBV27 with TRBJ2-2; possibly TRBD1 for D (5 bases). The CDR3 is 15 amino acids. CDR1 MNHEY and CDR2 SMNVEV come from the germline V gene (reference sequence). Trimming took 8 bases from V and 4 from J, leaving 17 bases between them. The CDR3 reads CASALGQGFTGELFF. CDR3 in DNA: TGTGCCAGCGCGCTAGGGCAGGGTTTCACCGGGGAGCTGTTTTTT.

The J gene is TRBJ2-3, the V gene TRBV24-1; a possible D gene is TRBD2 (5 bases). Per germline, CDR1 KGHDR and CDR2 SFDVKD. V was shortened by 3 bases and J by 8 bases, with 11 bases between the two germline ends. The CDR3 runs to 13 residues. CDR3 in amino acids: CATSDTDWSTQYF. CDR3 bases: TGTGCCACCAGTGATACGGACTGGAGTACGCAGTATTTT.

This clonotype showed up just a few times. The chain is built from TRBV6-6 and TRBJ2-7; TRBD2 aligns across 8 bases. Losses at the gene ends were 2 bases for V and 2 bases for J; bases not matched to a gene: 2. From germline, CDR1 is MNHNY and CDR2 SVGAGI (reference sequence). This CDR3 comprises 14 residues. The CDR3 loop reads CASSYEGLAYEQYF. CDR3 DNA: TGTGCCAGCAGTTACGAGGGACTAGCCTACGAGCAGTACTTC.

This clonotype was seen a handful of times. This chain joins TRBV5-8 and TRBJ1-2, with unresolved D. The CDR3 runs to 16 residues. V lost 0 bases to trimming and J lost 1 base, with 13 bases between them. CDR1 and CDR2 (germline): SGHTS, YDEGEE. CDR3 in DNA: TGTGCCAGCAGCTTGGTGGCAGCTCAGGATAACTATGGCTACACCTTC. It codes for CASSLVAAQDNYGYTF.